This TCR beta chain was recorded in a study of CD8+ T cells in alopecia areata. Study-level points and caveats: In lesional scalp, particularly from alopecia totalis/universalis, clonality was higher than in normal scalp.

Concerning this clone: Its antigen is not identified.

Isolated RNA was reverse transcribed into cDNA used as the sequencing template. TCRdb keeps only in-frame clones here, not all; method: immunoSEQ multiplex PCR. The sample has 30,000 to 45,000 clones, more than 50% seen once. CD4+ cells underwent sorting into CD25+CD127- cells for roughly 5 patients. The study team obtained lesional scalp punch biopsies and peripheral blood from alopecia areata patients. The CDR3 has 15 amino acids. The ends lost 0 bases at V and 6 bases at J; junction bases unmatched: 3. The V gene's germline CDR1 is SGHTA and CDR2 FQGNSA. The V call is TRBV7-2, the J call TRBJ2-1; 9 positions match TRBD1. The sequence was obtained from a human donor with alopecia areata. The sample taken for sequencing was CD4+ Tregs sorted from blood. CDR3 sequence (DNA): TGTGCCAGCAGCTTAGCCGGGACAGGGAGCAATGAGCAGTTCTTC. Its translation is CASSLAGTGSNEQFF. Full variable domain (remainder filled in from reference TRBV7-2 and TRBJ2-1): GAGVSQSPSNKVTEKGKDVELRCDPISGHTALYWYRQSLGQGLEFLIYFQGNSAPDKSGLPSDRFSAERTGGSVSTLTIQRTQQEDSAVYLCASSLAGTGSNEQFFGPGTRLTVL.